The 13 T cell receptor beta chains listed next were all sequenced from one sample in a study of blood T cell repertoires in COVID-19. Data came from immunoSEQ multiplex PCR; TCRdb stores just in-frame clones and leaves some out. The table includes under 250,000 clones, 84% detected once. Specimen: peripheral blood. Receptors originate from a woman aged 50 to 65 with active or convalescent COVID-19.

This clone was recorded a few times. An end of the junction differs from the germline gene, which may be a read error. J is TRBJ2-7 and V is TRBV2, with 7 positions matching TRBD1. The V gene's germline CDR1 is SNHLY and CDR2 FYNNEI. The CDR3 totals 15 residues. The DNA of the CDR3 is TGTGCCAGCAGTCAAGCCCCAGGGGGACCCTACGAGCAGTACTTC. Protein sequence: CASSQAPGGPYEQYF.

J is TRBJ2-5 and V is TRBV3-1 (or the pseudogene TRBV3-2); 9 bases fit TRBD1. The CDR3 is 15 amino acids. Trimming cost V 4 bases and J 5 bases; bases outside gene matches: 8. Germline CDR1 reads LGHDT; CDR2 reads YNNKEL (reference sequence). CDR3 coding DNA: TGTGCCAGCAGCCCGAGGGACAGGGCCAGTGAGACCCAGTACTTC. It is translated as CASSPRDRASETQYF.

V usage is TRBV19 and J usage is TRBJ2-5, with unresolved D. V dropped 2 bases and J dropped 4 bases, with 8 bases sitting between them. From germline, CDR1 is LNHDA and CDR2 SQIVND (reference sequence). This CDR3 is built from 13 residues. The DNA of the CDR3 is TGTGCCAGTAGTATACCCCCGGGAGAGACCCAGTACTTC. This sequence encodes CASSIPPGETQYF.

The chain has TRBV27 and TRBJ1-5; tentatively, D is TRBD1 (5 bases). This CDR3 has 15 amino acids. Trimming took 6 bases from V and 3 from J, leaving 15 bases between them. From germline, CDR1 is MNHEY and CDR2 SMNVEV (reference sequence). CDR3 in DNA: TGTGCCAGCAGATCACTCCGGGGGACCAATCAGCCCCAGCATTTT. Residues: CASRSLRGTNQPQHF.

The rearrangement joins TRBV15 to TRBJ2-7; TRBD2 might be the D (5 bases). The CDR3 runs 12 residues. Germline values: CDR1 LNHNV, CDR2 YYDKDF (reference sequence). V shed 9 bases and J shed 7 bases, with 16 bases lying between them. The CDR3 protein is CATGSARWEQYF. CDR3 sequence (DNA): TGTGCCACGGGGAGCGCCCGCTGGGAGCAGTACTTC.

This chain links TRBV10-3 with TRBJ1-1; perhaps TRBD1 as D (5 bases). Trimming took off 0 bases at V and 4 bases at J, with 6 bases between the two ends. The CDR3 is 13 amino acids. The germline V gene has CDR1 ENHRY and CDR2 SYGVKD. The CDR3 nucleotides are TGTGCCATCAGTGAGTCCGGGGGCACTGAAGCTTTCTTT. Encoded protein: CAISESGGTEAFF.

This clone was seen once. CDR3 residues: CASSLQRREEETQYF. The CDR3 bases are TGTGCCAGCAGCTTGCAGAGGCGGGAGGAAGAGACCCAGTACTTC. This chain uses TRBV5-4 with TRBJ2-5, with TRBD2 identical over 8 bases. V lost 1 base to trimming and J lost 3 bases; unmatched junction nucleotides: 5. The germline V gene encodes CDR1 SGHNT and CDR2 YYREEE (reference sequence). The CDR3 is made up of 15 amino acids.

The V call is TRBV6-5, the J call TRBJ2-5; no definite D call. Germline assignment: CDR1 MNHEY and CDR2 SVGAGI. The ends were cut back, 2 bases at V and 0 bases at J, with 10 bases in the middle. The CDR3 sequence is 15 residues long. The chain's CDR3 is CASSYRTSYQETQYF. As DNA, the CDR3 is TGTGCCAGCAGTTACAGAACTTCTTACCAAGAGACCCAGTACTTC.

In its sample, this clone was seen once. V and J are TRBV7-6 and TRBJ2-1, with 9 bases matching TRBD2. CDR3 length equals 15 residues. Unmatched junction bases numbered 8, after V lost 5 bases and J lost 6 bases. Looked up from germline, CDR1 is SGHVS and CDR2 is FNYEAQ. CDR3 in DNA: TGTGCCAGCAGCCAAAGCGGGGGGTTCGGCAATGAGCAGTTCTTC. This encodes CASSQSGGFGNEQFF.

The CDR3 here is CASSLGTGYSSEQFF. In nucleotides, the CDR3 is TGTGCCAGCAGCTTGGGGACAGGGTATAGCAGTGAGCAGTTCTTC. The V call is TRBV5-6, the J call TRBJ2-1, with 8 nucleotides matching TRBD1. Trimming cost V 0 bases and J 9 bases; bases outside gene matches: 8. The CDR3 sequence is 15 residues long. Germline V gene sequence: CDR1 SGHDT, CDR2 YYEEEE. Variable domain in full (rest from reference TRBV5-6 and TRBJ2-1): DAGVTQSPTHLIKTRGQQVTLRCSPKSGHDTVSWYQQALGQGPQFIFQYYEEEERQRGNFPDRFSGHQFPNYSSELNVNALLLGDSALYLCASSLGTGYSSEQFFGPGTRLTVL.

The gene calls are TRBV9 and TRBJ1-1; D remains unclear. Trimming removed 4 bases from V and 3 bases from J, with 4 bases in between. Germline CDR1 and CDR2: SGDLS and YYNGEE. This CDR3 has 11 residues. The CDR3: CASSRDTEAFF. CDR3 sequence (DNA): TGTGCCAGCAGCCGGGACACTGAAGCTTTCTTT.

The chain couples TRBV24-1 to TRBJ2-1, with 11 bases aligning to TRBD2. The length of the CDR3 is 16 residues. V lost 4 bases and J lost 6; bases outside the gene matches: 7. Germline assignment: CDR1 KGHDR and CDR2 SFDVKD. CDR3 amino acids: CATSDQTSGSLNEQFF. The CDR3 region has the DNA TGTGCCACCAGTGACCAAACTAGCGGGAGTCTCAATGAGCAGTTCTTC.

This chain uses TRBV20-1 with TRBJ1-2; D not certain. Trimming removed 6 bases at V and 8 bases at J, with 10 bases between. Per the germline V gene, CDR1 is DFQATT and CDR2 is SNEGSKA (reference sequence). This CDR3 spans 10 amino acids. Here the CDR3 DNA reads TGCAGTGCCGGCAGGCTGGGCTACACCTTC. It codes for CSAGRLGYTF.